Shown below are 14 T cell receptor beta chains from a single sample sequenced in a study of cytomegalovirus exposure and HLA in healthy donors. The PCR used 60 Vbeta and 13 Jbeta primers. Sequenced by immunoSEQ multiplex PCR; TCRdb stores in-frame clones only, minus some. Of 20,000 to 30,000 clones listed, 75% to 80% are singletons. Sequenced: PBMCs. The receptors were gathered from a male donor in good health and CMV-seronegative.

CDR3 in DNA: TGTGCCAGTAGTATAGGCCAGGTCCCCGTCGAGACCCAGTACTTC. Translation gives CASSIGQVPVETQYF. The rearrangement links TRBV19 to TRBJ2-5; no firm D call. V lost 1 base to trimming and J lost 5 bases, with 14 bases between them. The CDR3 spans 15 residues. Looked up from germline, CDR1 is LNHDA and CDR2 is SQIVND (reference sequence).

The rearrangement uses TRBV9 and TRBJ2-3, with a possible D match to TRBD2 (6 bases). Germline V gene data show CDR1 as SGDLS and CDR2 as YYNGEE. V was clipped by 2 bases and J by 4 bases, with 14 bases between them. CDR3 length: 15 residues. The CDR3 nucleotides are TGTGCCAGCAGCGTCGGGGGACTGGGGCCAGATACGCAGTATTTT. It specifies CASSVGGLGPDTQYF.

This clone has only one observation. This chain joins TRBV30 and TRBJ2-2; 15 bases are a match to TRBD2. CDR1 GTSNPN and CDR2 SVGIG come from the germline V gene (reference sequence). The length of the CDR3 is 19 residues. Trimming removed 3 bases from V and 8 bases from J; junction bases left unmatched: 16. The CDR3, as DNA: TGTGCCTGGAGCCTTACCCGGACTAGCGGGAGGGCCGGGATGGGGGAGCTGTTTTTT. It yields the protein CAWSLTRTSGRAGMGELFF.

The chain has TRBV5-1 and TRBJ2-1; 8 nucleotides agree with TRBD2. Germline V gene data show CDR1 as SGHRS and CDR2 as YFSETQ. This CDR3 has 14 residues. Trimming at V came to 4 bases and at J to 4 bases, leaving 4 bases not matched to a gene. The CDR3 region is CASSTGLVYNEQFF. In nucleotides, the CDR3 is TGCGCCAGCAGCACGGGACTAGTATACAATGAGCAGTTCTTC.

A single count supports this clone. The chain has TRBV5-1 and TRBJ2-3; 7 bases line up with TRBD2. CDR1 and CDR2 from the germline V gene are SGHRS and YFSETQ. This CDR3 spans 15 amino acids. V shed 6 bases and J 0 bases; nucleotides not matched to a gene: 7. The CDR3 region has the DNA TGCGCCAGCAAGCCGGGGGGAACTAGCACAGATACGCAGTATTTT. Its translation: CASKPGGTSTDTQYF.

This clone was observed a single time. The V call is TRBV12-5, the J call TRBJ1-5; a weak D match, TRBD1 (5 bases). CDR1 and CDR2 (germline): LGHNT, FRNRAP. Trimming pared 7 bases from V and 5 bases from J, leaving 9 bases between. The CDR3 consists of 12 residues. This CDR3 is CASAWGDQPQHF. The CDR3 DNA reads as TGTGCTAGTGCTTGGGGGGATCAGCCCCAGCATTTT.

The chain carries TRBV6-5 and TRBJ2-7, with 7 bases identical to TRBD1. The CDR3 is 14 residues long. The V gene end was trimmed by 6 bases and the J gene end by 6 bases; junction bases not matched to a gene: 11. The germline CDR1 and CDR2 sequences are MNHEY and SVGAGI. The CDR3, as DNA: TGTGCCAGCAGGCCGACAGGGTTTGGATCCGAGCAGTACTTC. This translates into CASRPTGFGSEQYF.

This chain links TRBV25-1 with TRBJ2-1; TRBD2 aligns across 8 bases. The CDR3 covers 15 residues. CDR1 and CDR2 (germline): MGHDK, SYGVNS. Trimming removed 3 bases from V and 10 bases from J; junction bases left unmatched: 11. The CDR3 region is CASSDERGYSREQFF. DNA for the CDR3: TGTGCCAGCAGTGACGAGCGGGGGTATAGTCGGGAGCAGTTCTTC.

The V and J genes are TRBV7-9 and TRBJ1-1; weak D call: TRBD1 (6 bases). This CDR3 contains 14 residues. V was cut by 5 bases and J by 6 bases, with 16 bases left in between. Germline CDR1 is SEHNR and CDR2 is FQNEAQ (reference sequence). CDR3 residues: CASSPEQGRAEAFF. The DNA for the CDR3 is TGTGCCAGCAGCCCCGAACAGGGACGAGCTGAAGCTTTCTTT. Full variable domain (missing parts from reference TRBV7-9 and TRBJ1-1): DTGVSQNPRHKITKRGQNVTFRCDPISEHNRLYWYRQTLGQGPEFLTYFQNEAQLEKSRLLSDRFSAERPKGSFSTLEIQRTEQGDSAMYLCASSPEQGRAEAFFGQGTRLTVV.

The V gene is TRBV5-1, the J gene TRBJ2-7; TRBD1 matches 10 bases. Germline CDR1 reads SGHRS; CDR2 reads YFSETQ. Trimming removed 0 bases from V and 2 bases from J; junction bases left unmatched: 8. This CDR3 region has 17 residues. The CDR3 loop reads CASSLETGQGSPYEQYF. The CDR3 nucleotides read TGCGCCAGCAGCTTGGAGACGGGACAGGGGAGTCCCTACGAGCAGTACTTC. Full variable domain (rest looked up from reference TRBV5-1 and TRBJ2-7): KAGVTQTPRYLIKTRGQQVTLSCSPISGHRSVSWYQQTPGQGLQFLFEYFSETQRNKGNFPGRFSGRQFSNSRSEMNVSTLELGDSALYLCASSLETGQGSPYEQYFGPGTRLTVT.

The chain uses TRBV11-2 and TRBJ2-7, with 7 bases aligning to TRBD2. The CDR3 is made up of 15 amino acids. The V gene's germline CDR1 is SGHAT and CDR2 FQNNGV. J lost 3 bases, V lost 5 bases, and 10 bases had no gene match. DNA of the CDR3: TGTGCCAGCAGCGTAAGCCCTAGCGGTCTCTACGAGCAGTACTTC. Amino acids: CASSVSPSGLYEQYF.

V usage is TRBV5-4 and J usage is TRBJ2-5; TRBD1 matches at 9 bases. The J call may be incorrect, as the DNA end agrees better with TRBJ2-7. CDR1 is SGHNT and CDR2 is YYREEE in the germline V gene (reference sequence). The CDR3 has 18 amino acids. This CDR3 reads CASSPTAPGQGSSYEQYF. DNA for the CDR3: TGTGCCAGCAGCCCCACCGCCCCGGGACAGGGCTCATCCTACGAGCAGTACTTC.

This clone occurred once. The chain carries TRBV27 and TRBJ1-2; TRBD1 matches at 9 bases. Germline V CDR1 and CDR2: MNHEY, SMNVEV (reference sequence). Germline trimming cut 1 base from V and 2 bases from J; bases unmatched to any gene: 8. CDR3 size: 17 residues. The CDR3 is CASSLFPTGQGNYGYTF. As DNA, the CDR3 is TGTGCCAGCAGTTTATTTCCGACGGGACAGGGAAACTATGGCTACACCTTC.

J is TRBJ2-5 and V is TRBV7-3; the D gene is possibly TRBD2 (5 bases). CDR3 size: 16 residues. The germline V gene has CDR1 SGHTA and CDR2 FQGTGA. Trimming stripped 3 bases from V and 7 bases from J, with 21 bases between. The chain's CDR3 is CASSFRGPPEVGTQYF. In DNA form, the CDR3 reads TGTGCCAGCAGCTTCAGAGGGCCGCCTGAGGTTGGGACCCAGTACTTC.